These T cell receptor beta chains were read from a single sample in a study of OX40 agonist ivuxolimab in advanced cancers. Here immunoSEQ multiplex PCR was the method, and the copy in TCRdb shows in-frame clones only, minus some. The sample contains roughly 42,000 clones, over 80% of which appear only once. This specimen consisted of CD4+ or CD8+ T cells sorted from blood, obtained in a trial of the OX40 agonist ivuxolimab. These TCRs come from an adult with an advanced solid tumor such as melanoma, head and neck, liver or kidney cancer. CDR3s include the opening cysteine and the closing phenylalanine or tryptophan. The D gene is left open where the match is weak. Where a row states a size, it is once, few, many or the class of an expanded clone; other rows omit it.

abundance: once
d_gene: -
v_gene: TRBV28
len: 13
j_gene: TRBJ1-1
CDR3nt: TGTGCCAGCAGGACACAGGGCAACACTGAAGCTTTCTTT
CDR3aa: CASRTQGNTEAFF

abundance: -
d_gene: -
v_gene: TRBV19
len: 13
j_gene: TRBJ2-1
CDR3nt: TGTGCCAGTAGTATCGGAAGCGGCAATGAGCAGTTCTTC
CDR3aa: CASSIGSGNEQFF

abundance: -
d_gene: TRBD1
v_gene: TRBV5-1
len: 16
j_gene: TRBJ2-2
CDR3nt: TGCGCCAGCAGCTTGGTCCCAGGGGGCGACACCGGGGAGCTGTTTTTT
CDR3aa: CASSLVPGGDTGELFF

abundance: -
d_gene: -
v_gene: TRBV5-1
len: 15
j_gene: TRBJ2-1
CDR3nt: TGCGCCAGCAGCTCTGACCCCGGGACGGTTAATGAGCAGTTCTTC
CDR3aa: CASSSDPGTVNEQFF

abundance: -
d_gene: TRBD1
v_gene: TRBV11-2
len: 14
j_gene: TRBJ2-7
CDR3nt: TGTGCCAGCAGCCCATCGACAGGGGACTACGAGCAGTACTTC
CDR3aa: CASSPSTGDYEQYF

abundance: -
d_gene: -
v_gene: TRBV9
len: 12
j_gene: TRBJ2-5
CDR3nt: TGTGCCAGCAGCGCTGACCAAGAGACCCAGTACTTC
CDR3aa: CASSADQETQYF

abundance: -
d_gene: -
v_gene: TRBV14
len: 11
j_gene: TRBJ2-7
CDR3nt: TGTGCCAGCGGAATAGGGTACGAGCAGTACTTC
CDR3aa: CASGIGYEQYF

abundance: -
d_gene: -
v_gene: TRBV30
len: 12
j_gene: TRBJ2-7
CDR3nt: TGTGCCTTCCAGGGCCACTCCTACGAGCAGTACTTC
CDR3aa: CAFQGHSYEQYF

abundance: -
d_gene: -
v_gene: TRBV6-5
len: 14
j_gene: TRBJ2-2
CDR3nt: TGTGCCAGCAGTGGAAGAGGGACCACCGGGGAGCTGTTTTTT
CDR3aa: CASSGRGTTGELFF

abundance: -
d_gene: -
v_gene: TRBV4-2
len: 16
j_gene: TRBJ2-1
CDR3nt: TGTGCCAGCAGCCAAGATCCGCGGGGTACCTACAATGAGCAGTTCTTC
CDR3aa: CASSQDPRGTYNEQFF

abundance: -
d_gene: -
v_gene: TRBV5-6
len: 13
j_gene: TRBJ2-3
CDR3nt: TGTGCCAGCAGCTTGGAGGTCACAGATACGCAGTATTTT
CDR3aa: CASSLEVTDTQYF

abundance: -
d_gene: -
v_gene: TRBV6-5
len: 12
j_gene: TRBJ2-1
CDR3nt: TGTGCCAGCAGTGAATCCGGGAACGAGCAGTTCTTC
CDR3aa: CASSESGNEQFF

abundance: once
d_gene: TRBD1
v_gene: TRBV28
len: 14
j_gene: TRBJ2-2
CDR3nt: TGTGCCAGCAGAAGGACAGGGGATACCGGGGAGCTGTTTTTT
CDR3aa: CASRRTGDTGELFF

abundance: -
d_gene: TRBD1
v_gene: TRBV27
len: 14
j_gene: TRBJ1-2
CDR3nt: TGTGCCAGCAGTTTATACGGACAGGGTAATGGCTACACCTTC
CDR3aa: CASSLYGQGNGYTF

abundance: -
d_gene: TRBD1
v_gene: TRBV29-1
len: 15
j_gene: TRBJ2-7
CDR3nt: TGCAGCGTTGAGCAGGGGACAGTTGTCGGGACCGAGCAGTACTTC
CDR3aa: CSVEQGTVVGTEQYF

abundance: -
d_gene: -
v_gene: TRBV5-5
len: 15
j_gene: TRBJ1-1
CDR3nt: TGTGCCAGCAGCTTTGAGTCCGGAGTGAACACTGAAGCTTTCTTT
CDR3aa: CASSFESGVNTEAFF

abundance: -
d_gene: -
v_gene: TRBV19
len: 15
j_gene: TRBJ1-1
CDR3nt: TGTGCCAGTAGTCCGTTGACAGAGACAAACACTGAAGCTTTCTTT
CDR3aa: CASSPLTETNTEAFF

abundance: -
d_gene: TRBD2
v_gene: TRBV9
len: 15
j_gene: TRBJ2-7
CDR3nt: TGTGCCAGCAGCGTAGGGCCTAGCGGGACCTACGAGCAGTACTTC
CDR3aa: CASSVGPSGTYEQYF

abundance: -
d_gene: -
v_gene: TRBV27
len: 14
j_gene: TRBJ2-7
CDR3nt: TGTGCCAGCAGTTACGGTCCCGAGTCCTACGAGCAGTACTTC
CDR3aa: CASSYGPESYEQYF

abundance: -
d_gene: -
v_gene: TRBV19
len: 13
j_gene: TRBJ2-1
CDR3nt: TGTGCCAGTAGTATCTTACAGGGTAGTGAGCAGTTCTTC
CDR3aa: CASSILQGSEQFF

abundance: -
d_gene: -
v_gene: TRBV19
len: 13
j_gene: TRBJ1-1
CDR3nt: TGTGCCACCCACGGGGGGGGAGGCACTGAAGCTTTCTTT
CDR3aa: CATHGGGGTEAFF

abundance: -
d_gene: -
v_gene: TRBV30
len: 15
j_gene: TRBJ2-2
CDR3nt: TGTGCCTGGAGTGTAATTAGGACACCCAACGGGGAGCTGTTTTTT
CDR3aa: CAWSVIRTPNGELFF

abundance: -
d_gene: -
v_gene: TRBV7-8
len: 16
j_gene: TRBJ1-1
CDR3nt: TGTGCCAGCAGCCAGAAAACCCAGGGTTGGAACACTGAAGCTTTCTTT
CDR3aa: CASSQKTQGWNTEAFF

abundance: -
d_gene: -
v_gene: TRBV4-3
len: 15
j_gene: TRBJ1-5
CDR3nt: TGCGCCAGCAGCCAAAGTAAGGGGGGACTTTTGCCCCAGCATTTT
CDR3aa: CASSQSKGGLLPQHF

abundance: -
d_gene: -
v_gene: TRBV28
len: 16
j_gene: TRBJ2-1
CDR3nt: TGTGCCAGCAGCCCACGGGGAGGCCTCTCCTACAATGAGCAGTTCTTC
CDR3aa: CASSPRGGLSYNEQFF

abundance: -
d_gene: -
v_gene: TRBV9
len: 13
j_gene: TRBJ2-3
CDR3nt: TGTGCCAGCAGCCCCTGGACGGGAGATACGCAGTATTTT
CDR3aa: CASSPWTGDTQYF

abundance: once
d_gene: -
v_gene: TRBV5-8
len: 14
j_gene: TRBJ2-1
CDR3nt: TGTGCCAGCAGCTTCAGGGGTGGGGGCAATGAGCAGTTCTTC
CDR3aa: CASSFRGGGNEQFF

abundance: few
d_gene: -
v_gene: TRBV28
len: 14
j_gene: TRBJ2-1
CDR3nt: TGTGCCAGCAGTTTAAGACACAGGATGGGTGAGCAGTTCTTC
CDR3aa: CASSLRHRMGEQFF